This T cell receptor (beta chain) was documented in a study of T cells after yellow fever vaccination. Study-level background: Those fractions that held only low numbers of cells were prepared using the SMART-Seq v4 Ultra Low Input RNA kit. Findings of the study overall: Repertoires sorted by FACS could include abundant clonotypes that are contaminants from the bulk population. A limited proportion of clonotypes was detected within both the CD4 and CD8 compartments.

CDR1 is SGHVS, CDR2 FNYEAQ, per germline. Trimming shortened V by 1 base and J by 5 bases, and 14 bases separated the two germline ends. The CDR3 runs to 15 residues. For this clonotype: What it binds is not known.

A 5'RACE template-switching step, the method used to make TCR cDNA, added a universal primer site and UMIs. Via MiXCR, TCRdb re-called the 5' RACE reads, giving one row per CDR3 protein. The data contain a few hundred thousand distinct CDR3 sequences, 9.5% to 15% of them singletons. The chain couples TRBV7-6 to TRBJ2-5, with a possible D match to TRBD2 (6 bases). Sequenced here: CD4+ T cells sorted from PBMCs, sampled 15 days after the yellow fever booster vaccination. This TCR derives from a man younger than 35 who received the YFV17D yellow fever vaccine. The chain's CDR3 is CASSLVTRGRETQYF. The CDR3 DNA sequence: TGTGCCAGCAGCTTAGTGACGCGGGGTCGGGAGACCCAGTACTTC.